The 32 T cell receptor beta chains in this list originate from one sample, sequenced in a study of cytomegalovirus exposure and HLA in healthy donors (dated by TCRdb to the late 2010s). The protocol used for the library was the immunoSEQ multiplex PCR assay. The multiplex PCR relied on a mix of 60 forward primers for TCR Vbeta segments and 13 reverse primers for TCR Jbeta segments. TCRdb re-hosts the immuneACCESS table, in-frame sequences only. Its copies lack some clones; in the studies checked, an unresolved V gene accounts for under half of them, and the cause for the rest is not known. The sample yields around 100,000 clones; roughly 85% were counted once. Together, the top ten hold around a fifth of the sample. Sequencing was performed on PBMCs. These receptors came from a young man in good health and CMV-seropositive.

The rearrangement joins TRBV4-2 to TRBJ2-7; the D gene is possibly TRBD1 (6 bases). Germline V lookup: CDR1 LGHNA, CDR2 YNFKEQ. Trimming took 3 bases from V and 6 from J, leaving 15 bases between them. CDR3 length: 14 residues. CDR3 sequence reads: CASSHVGGGGEQYV. The CDR3 DNA follows: TGTGCCAGCAGCCACGTCGGTGGGGGCGGCGAGCAGTACGTC.

J is TRBJ1-2 and V is TRBV5-1; D gene uncertain. Germline loops: CDR1 SGHRS, CDR2 YFSETQ. V lost 5 bases and J 7 bases, leaving 18 bases between the germline ends. The length of the CDR3 is 14 residues. CDR3 in amino acids: CASRQNLGEGGYTF. For the CDR3, the DNA is TGCGCCAGCAGACAAAACTTGGGTGAGGGTGGCTACACCTTC.

V and J are TRBV7-2 and TRBJ2-1, with a possible D match to TRBD1 (5 bases). CDR3 length: 14 residues. V gave up 0 bases and J gave up 6 bases, with 9 bases separating them. Looked up from germline, CDR1 is SGHTA and CDR2 is FQGNSA. CDR3 sequence: CASSLARAGNEQFF. DNA of the CDR3: TGTGCCAGCAGCTTAGCCAGGGCTGGCAATGAGCAGTTCTTC.

V usage is TRBV19 and J usage is TRBJ1-5, with D possibly being TRBD1 (6 bases). Trimming shortened V by 4 bases and J by 1 base, and 17 bases separated the two germline ends. Per the germline V gene, CDR1 is LNHDA and CDR2 is SQIVND (reference sequence). The CDR3 has 17 amino acids. The CDR3 nucleotides are TGTGCCAGTAGTAGAGGGCAGGGGAGGGTGAGCAATCAGCCCCAGCATTTT. Its protein product is CASSRGQGRVSNQPQHF.

The V and J genes are TRBV6-4 and TRBJ1-1, with TRBD1 identical over 7 bases. The trim removed 2 bases at V and 4 bases at J, leaving 22 bases unmatched. The CDR3 is 20 amino acids. Germline CDR1 and CDR2: MRHNA and SNTAGT. DNA for the CDR3: TGTGCCAGCAGTGACCCCCGGCCTTATTCGCTTAGACAGGGAAGCACTGAAGCTTTCTTT. Encoded protein: CASSDPRPYSLRQGSTEAFF.

The chain is built from TRBV5-1 and TRBJ2-2; TRBD1 agrees at 9 bases. Germline CDR1 and CDR2: SGHRS and YFSETQ. Trimming removed 0 bases from V and 3 bases from J; junction bases left unmatched: 9. There are 18 residues in the CDR3. In DNA, the CDR3 is TGCGCCAGCAGCTTGGCCTGGGACAGGGAGCTCTACACCGGGGAGCTGTTTTTT. It is translated as CASSLAWDRELYTGELFF.

The chain uses TRBV20-1 and TRBJ2-7; a possible D gene is TRBD1 (6 bases). V was trimmed by 1 base and J by 6 bases, leaving 7 bases between them. Looked up from germline, CDR1 is DFQATT and CDR2 is SNEGSKA (reference sequence). The CDR3 length is 11 residues. The DNA of the CDR3 is TGCAGTGCTAGAGGGGACATCGAGCAGTACTTC. Residues: CSARGDIEQYF.

A few counts support this clone. The rearrangement joins TRBV4-1 to TRBJ2-3, with 16 bases aligning to TRBD2. Losses at the gene ends were 6 bases for V and 0 bases for J; bases not matched to a gene: 15. Germline-derived CDR1 and CDR2 are MGHRA and YSYEKL. The CDR3 is 21 residues long. The CDR3 protein is CASRSPGLAGGNQASTDTQYF. The DNA of the CDR3 is TGCGCCAGCAGATCCCCGGGACTAGCGGGGGGGAACCAAGCTAGCACAGATACGCAGTATTTT.

With regard to this clone: At the DNA level, this CDR3 is encoded by other sequences in the same sample as well. This sequence joins TRBV9 and TRBJ2-7, with 11 bases identical to TRBD1. The junction had 5 bases not matched to a gene; V was cut back by 4 bases and J by 2 bases. The germline gives CDR1 SGDLS, CDR2 YYNGEE. The CDR3 covers 15 residues. CDR3 region: CASSSGQGVTYEQYF. CDR3 coding DNA: TGTGCCAGCAGCTCGGGACAGGGGGTTACCTACGAGCAGTACTTC.

The chain is built from TRBV2 and TRBJ2-1, with 13 bases lining up with TRBD2. The CDR3 has 16 amino acids. Germline assignment: CDR1 SNHLY and CDR2 FYNNEI. The CDR3 nucleotides are TGTACAACCGGACTAGCGGGGGCGAGCTCCTACAATGAGCAGTTCTTC. Its translation: CTTGLAGASSYNEQFF.

The chain couples TRBV7-9 to TRBJ2-5; 8 bases fit TRBD1. V trimming: 5 bases; J trimming: 4 bases; junction bases outside the gene matches: 18. The CDR3 spans 18 residues. CDR1 is SEHNR and CDR2 is FQNEAQ in the germline V gene (reference sequence). CDR3 in amino acids: CASSLRTGATGDRETQYF. For the CDR3, the DNA is TGTGCCAGCAGCCTACGGACCGGGGCGACAGGGGATCGAGAGACCCAGTACTTC.

The chain combines TRBV5-1 with TRBJ2-1; 9 nucleotides match TRBD2. The CDR3 runs 15 residues. Germline CDR1 reads SGHRS; CDR2 reads YFSETQ. V trimming: 2 bases; J trimming: 0 bases; junction bases outside the gene matches: 0. In DNA form, the CDR3 reads TGCGCCAGCAGCTTTAGCGGGGGCTCCTACAATGAGCAGTTCTTC. It yields the protein CASSFSGGSYNEQFF. The full variable domain, rest sourced from reference TRBV5-1 and TRBJ2-1, is KAGVTQTPRYLIKTRGQQVTLSCSPISGHRSVSWYQQTPGQGLQFLFEYFSETQRNKGNFPGRFSGRQFSNSRSEMNVSTLELGDSALYLCASSFSGGSYNEQFFGPGTRLTVL.

The V gene is TRBV5-4, the J gene TRBJ2-3; possibly TRBD2 for D (6 bases). The V end was cut by 4 bases, the J end by 0 bases, with 12 bases between. This CDR3 has 15 residues. Germline V lookup: CDR1 SGHNT, CDR2 YYREEE (reference sequence). CDR3 in amino acids: CASSVTSASTDTQYF. The CDR3, as DNA: TGTGCCAGCAGCGTGACTAGTGCTAGCACAGATACGCAGTATTTT.

This chain joins TRBV5-1 and TRBJ2-7; 9 positions match TRBD1. CDR3 size: 14 residues. Per the germline V gene, CDR1 is SGHRS and CDR2 is YFSETQ. Germline trimming cut 3 bases from V and 12 bases from J; bases unmatched to any gene: 13. CDR3 sequence reads: CASSWGQGGQGSYF. CDR3 coding DNA: TGCGCCAGCAGCTGGGGACAGGGAGGGCAGGGGTCGTACTTC.

The CDR3 DNA sequence: TGTGCCAGCAGGGTCATCGCCAGCAATGAGCAGTTCTTC. It codes for CASRVIASNEQFF. The J gene is TRBJ2-1, the V gene TRBV6-5, with D uncertain. V lost 6 bases and J 6 bases, leaving 12 bases between the germline ends. Germline V lookup: CDR1 MNHEY, CDR2 SVGAGI. The CDR3 contains 13 residues.

The chain joins TRBV5-1 to TRBJ1-6; 7 bases match TRBD1. Germline loops: CDR1 SGHRS, CDR2 YFSETQ. V lost 0 bases and J lost 6; bases outside the gene matches: 9. This CDR3 has 17 amino acids. The DNA for the CDR3 is TGCGCCAGCAGCTTGGGGTTCCCCAGACAGGGTAATTCACCCCTCCACTTT. Translating it yields CASSLGFPRQGNSPLHF. Full variable domain (missing parts from reference TRBV5-1 and TRBJ1-6): KAGVTQTPRYLIKTRGQQVTLSCSPISGHRSVSWYQQTPGQGLQFLFEYFSETQRNKGNFPGRFSGRQFSNSRSEMNVSTLELGDSALYLCASSLGFPRQGNSPLHFGNGTRLTVT.

V and J are TRBV2 and TRBJ1-4, with a possible D match to TRBD1 (6 bases). CDR3 length: 14 amino acids. The germline V gene has CDR1 SNHLY and CDR2 FYNNEI. The V end was cut by 5 bases, the J end by 7 bases, with 14 bases between. The chain's CDR3 is CASSIQGGGEKLFF. CDR3 DNA sequence: TGTGCCAGCAGTATACAGGGTGGGGGTGAAAAACTGTTTTTT. The full variable domain, completed using reference TRBV2 and TRBJ1-4, is EPEVTQTPSHQVTQMGQEVILRCVPISNHLYFYWYRQILGQKVEFLVSFYNNEISEKSEIFDDQFSVERPDGSNFTLKIRSTKLEDSAMYFCASSIQGGGEKLFFGSGTQLSVL.

DNA for the CDR3: TGTGCCAGCAGTGCTCAAAGAGGGGGCGAGCAGTACGTC. This gives the protein CASSAQRGGEQYV. This chain uses TRBV6-1 with TRBJ2-7; maybe TRBD1 (6 bases). V lost 4 bases and J 6 bases, leaving 13 bases between the germline ends. Germline V gene sequence: CDR1 MNHNS, CDR2 SASEGT. The CDR3 loop spans 13 amino acids.

This rearrangement joins TRBV6-6 to TRBJ2-3; TRBD1 matches 7 bases. CDR1 is MNHNY, CDR2 SVGAGI, per germline (reference sequence). J was trimmed by 4 bases and V by 5 bases; bases with no gene match: 3. This CDR3 comprises 13 residues. The CDR3 sequence: CASSPTGADTQYF. In DNA, the CDR3 is TGTGCCAGCAGTCCAACAGGGGCAGATACGCAGTATTTT.

This clone was recorded once. The chain carries TRBV6-1 and TRBJ1-1; the D is unclear. CDR3 length equals 12 residues. Trimming took 6 bases from V and 5 from J, leaving 10 bases between them. Germline CDR1 reads MNHNS; CDR2 reads SASEGT. The CDR3 is CASSSLLTEAFF. The CDR3 coding sequence is TGTGCCAGCAGCTCACTTCTAACTGAAGCTTTCTTT.

This chain links TRBV6-5 with TRBJ1-2, with a possible D match to TRBD1 (6 bases). V was shortened by 6 bases and J by 6 bases, with 14 bases between the two germline ends. CDR3 size: 13 residues. The germline V gene encodes CDR1 MNHEY and CDR2 SVGAGI. The CDR3 spells CASRPSAGDGYTF. In DNA, the CDR3 is TGTGCCAGCAGACCCTCGGCAGGGGATGGCTACACCTTC.

V is TRBV2 and J is TRBJ2-2; D is undetermined. The CDR3 runs to 15 residues. Germline CDR1 SNHLY, CDR2 FYNNEI. The V and J ends lost 4 bases and 1 base respectively, with 10 bases between them. As DNA, the CDR3 is TGTGCCAGCAGTGGTTCTCCAGAGAACACCGGGGAGCTGTTTTTT. Residues: CASSGSPENTGELFF.

This chain uses TRBV6-1 with TRBJ2-1, with D hard to call. There are 13 residues in the CDR3. Trimming took off 4 bases at V and 10 bases at J, with 14 bases between the two ends. Germline CDR1 and CDR2: MNHNS and SASEGT. CDR3 nucleotides: TGTGCCAGCAGTGCCCTTCCTGCCACAGAGCAGTTCTTC. Translation: CASSALPATEQFF.

The rearrangement uses TRBV5-1 and TRBJ1-2; 8 bases match TRBD1. The CDR3 covers 15 residues. The V segment lost 0 bases and the J segment 0 bases; nucleotides outside the gene matches: 1. Germline V gives CDR1 SGHRS, CDR2 YFSETQ. The CDR3 DNA follows: TGCGCCAGCAGCTTGGCAGGGGGCGCTAACTATGGCTACACCTTC. Translating gives CASSLAGGANYGYTF.

This chain connects TRBV28 to TRBJ1-5; TRBD1 is a possible D gene (5 bases). CDR3 length equals 14 residues. The V and J ends lost 7 bases and 4 bases respectively, with 14 bases between them. Germline V lookup: CDR1 MDHEN, CDR2 SYDVKM. The CDR3 nucleotides read TGTGCCAGCATGGGGCAGAGCCGGAATCAGCCCCAGCATTTT. Encoded protein: CASMGQSRNQPQHF.

The gene calls are TRBV7-3 and TRBJ2-2; 7 nucleotides line up with TRBD1. The CDR3 length is 14 residues. V was clipped by 10 bases and J by 1 base; unmatched bases: 6. Germline lookup yields CDR1 SGHTA and CDR2 FQGTGA. CDR3 DNA: TGTGCCACCAAAAGGACAGGGAACACCGGGGAGCTGTTTTTT. This gives the protein CATKRTGNTGELFF.

V is TRBV2 and J is TRBJ1-1, with D perhaps TRBD1 (6 bases). This CDR3 has 14 residues. Trimming took 6 bases from V and 1 from J, leaving 12 bases between them. CDR1 is SNHLY and CDR2 is FYNNEI in the germline V gene. The CDR3 region is CASRTGFENTEAFF. The DNA for the CDR3 is TGTGCCAGCAGAACAGGGTTCGAGAACACTGAAGCTTTCTTT.

This clone was detected only once. The chain employs TRBV5-4 and TRBJ1-2, with TRBD1 matching over 10 bases. This CDR3 region has 15 residues. With 3 bases clipped from V and 9 bases from J, the junction kept 11 bases outside the gene matches. The germline gives CDR1 SGHNT, CDR2 YYREEE (reference sequence). This CDR3 reads CASSSSGTGALSYTF. The CDR3, as DNA: TGTGCCAGCAGCTCCTCCGGGACAGGGGCCCTGAGCTACACCTTC.

The rearrangement links TRBV6-1 to TRBJ1-2; the D is unclear. The CDR3 spans 14 residues. CDR1 is MNHNS and CDR2 is SASEGT in the germline V gene. The V end was cut by 6 bases, the J end by 2 bases, with 13 bases between. The CDR3 DNA follows: TGTGCCAGCAGGTCCGGGATAGTGAACTATGGCTACACCTTC. This codes for CASRSGIVNYGYTF.

This chain links TRBV6-7 with TRBJ2-2; 8 bases agree with TRBD1. TRBV6-7 is an open reading frame whose function is uncertain. This CDR3 is built from 16 residues. V trimming: 5 bases; J trimming: 1 base; junction bases outside the gene matches: 6. CDR3 nucleotides: TGTGCCAGCAGTATCCAGGGGGCGCGGAACACCGGGGAGCTGTTTTTT. Protein: CASSIQGARNTGELFF.

The J gene is TRBJ2-5, the V gene TRBV12-2; the D segment call TRBD2 is taken from the table without a DNA check. TRBV12-2 is a pseudogene locus. This CDR3 has 19 amino acids. The CDR3 DNA is TGTGCAAGTCGCGAAATCTCTAGTGGGGAGGACCGGGCTTGGGAGACCCAGTACTTC. It codes for CASREISSGEDRAWETQYF.

The chain recombines TRBV4-1 with TRBJ1-1; D call uncertain. Trimming stripped 0 bases from V and 1 base from J, with 15 bases between. CDR1 is MGHRA, CDR2 YSYEKL, per germline. This CDR3 contains 17 residues. The CDR3 spells CASSQDHMRVQNTEAFF. In DNA form, the CDR3 reads TGCGCCAGCAGCCAAGATCATATGAGGGTCCAGAACACTGAAGCTTTCTTT.